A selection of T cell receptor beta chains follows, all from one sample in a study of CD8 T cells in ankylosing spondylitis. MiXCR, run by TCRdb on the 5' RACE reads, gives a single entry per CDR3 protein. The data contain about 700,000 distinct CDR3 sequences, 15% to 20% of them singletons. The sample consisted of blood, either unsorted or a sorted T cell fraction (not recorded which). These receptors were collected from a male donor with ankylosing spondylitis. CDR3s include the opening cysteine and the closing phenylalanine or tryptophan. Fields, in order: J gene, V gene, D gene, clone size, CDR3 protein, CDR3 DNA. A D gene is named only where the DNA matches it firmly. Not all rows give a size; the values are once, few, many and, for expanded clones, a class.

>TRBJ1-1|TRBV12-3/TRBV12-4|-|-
CASSLSGGGLSNTEAFF
TGTGCCAGCAGTTTATCGGGAGGGGGGCTCTCGAACACTGAAGCTTTCTTT
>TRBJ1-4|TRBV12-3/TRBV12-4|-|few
CASRPNREGEKLFF
TGTGCCAGCAGGCCAAATCGGGAGGGTGAAAAACTGTTTTTT
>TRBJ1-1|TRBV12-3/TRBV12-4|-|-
CASSFGVPEAFF
TGTGCCAGCAGTTTCGGGGTTCCTGAAGCTTTCTTT
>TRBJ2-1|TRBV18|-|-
CASSPPGGNNEQFF
TGTGCCAGCTCACCCCCCGGTGGGAACAATGAGCAGTTCTTC
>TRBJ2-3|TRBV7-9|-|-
CASSLLLPRTNTQYF
TGTGCCAGCAGCTTATTACTCCCCCGGACTAATACGCAGTATTTT
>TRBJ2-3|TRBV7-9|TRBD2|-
CASSLLAGGADTQYF
TGTGCCAGCAGCTTACTAGCGGGAGGGGCAGATACGCAGTATTTT
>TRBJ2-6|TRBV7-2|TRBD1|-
CASSYRGPGANVLTF
TGTGCCAGCAGCTACAGGGGGCCCGGGGCCAACGTCCTGACTTTC
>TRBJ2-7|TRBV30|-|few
CAWSEDGYEQYF
TGTGCCTGGAGTGAAGACGGATACGAGCAGTACTTC
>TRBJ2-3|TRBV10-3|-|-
CAISESIGGTDTQYF
TGTGCCATCAGTGAGTCGATAGGGGGCACAGATACGCAGTATTTT
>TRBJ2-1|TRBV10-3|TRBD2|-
CATLSEGTSGYNEQFF
TGTGCCACGTTAAGTGAGGGGACTAGCGGCTACAATGAGCAGTTCTTC
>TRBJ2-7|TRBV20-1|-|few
CSARSPGQITYEQYF
TGCAGTGCTAGGTCCCCGGGACAAATCACCTACGAGCAGTACTTC
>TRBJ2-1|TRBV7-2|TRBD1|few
CASRPRTGSRNEQFF
TGTGCCAGCAGACCTAGGACAGGGAGCCGCAATGAGCAGTTCTTC
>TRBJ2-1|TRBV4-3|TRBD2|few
CASSQDPGSGASFYNEQFF
TGCGCCAGCAGCCAAGATCCAGGTAGCGGGGCCAGTTTCTACAATGAGCAGTTCTTC
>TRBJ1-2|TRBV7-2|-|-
CASTFEREDYGYTF
TGTGCCAGCACCTTCGAAAGGGAGGACTATGGCTACACCTTC
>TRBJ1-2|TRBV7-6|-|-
CASSLRWQQGIDGYTF
TGTGCCAGCAGCTTAAGGTGGCAACAGGGTATTGATGGCTACACCTTC
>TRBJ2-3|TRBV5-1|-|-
CASSFTGAALRGTDTQYF
TGCGCCAGCAGCTTCACCGGGGCCGCCCTTAGAGGCACAGATACGCAGTATTTT
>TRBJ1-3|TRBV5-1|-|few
CASSLEGVSSGNTIYF
TGCGCCAGCAGCTTGGAGGGGGTCTCCTCTGGAAACACCATATATTTT
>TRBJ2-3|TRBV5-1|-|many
CASSLGDTDTQYF
TGCGCCAGCAGCTTGGGGGACACAGATACGCAGTATTTT
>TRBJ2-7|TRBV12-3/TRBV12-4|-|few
CASSFSGSKYEQYF
TGTGCCAGCAGTTTTAGTGGCAGCAAATACGAGCAGTACTTC
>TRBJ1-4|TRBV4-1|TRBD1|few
CASSQDYWTGGRSSDEKLFF
TGCGCCAGCAGCCAAGATTATTGGACAGGGGGAAGATCATCTGATGAAAAACTGTTTTTT
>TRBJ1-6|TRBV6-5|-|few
CASSRGSSPLHF
TGTGCCAGCAGTAGGGGTAGTTCACCCCTCCACTTT
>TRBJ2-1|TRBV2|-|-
CASSESESNEQFF
TGTGCCAGCAGTGAATCGGAGTCCAATGAGCAGTTCTTC
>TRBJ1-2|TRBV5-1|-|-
CASSLGGVQGGYTF
TGCGCCAGCAGCTTGGGTGGGGTTCAAGGAGGCTACACCTTC
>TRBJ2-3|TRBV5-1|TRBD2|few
CASSLIAGVGDTQYF
TGCGCCAGCAGCTTGATCGCGGGAGTGGGAGATACGCAGTATTTT
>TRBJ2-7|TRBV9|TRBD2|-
CASSVGLAGTGEQYF
TGTGCCAGCAGCGTCGGACTAGCGGGAACTGGCGAGCAGTACTTC
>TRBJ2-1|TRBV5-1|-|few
CASSLNDGGQVHEQFF
TGCGCCAGCAGCTTGAACGATGGCGGGCAGGTACATGAGCAGTTCTTC
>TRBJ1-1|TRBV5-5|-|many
CASSFSQGFAEAFF
TGTGCCAGCAGCTTCTCTCAGGGATTCGCTGAAGCTTTCTTT
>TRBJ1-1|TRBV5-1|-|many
CASSLVVAGTEAFF
TGCGCCAGCAGCTTGGTCGTGGCGGGCACTGAAGCTTTCTTT
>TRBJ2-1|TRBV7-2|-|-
CASSLAGSNYNEQFF
TGTGCCAGCAGCTTAGCCGGGAGCAACTACAATGAGCAGTTCTTC
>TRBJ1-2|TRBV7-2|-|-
CASSLQSDSYGYTF
TGTGCCAGCAGCTTACAATCGGACAGCTATGGCTACACCTTC
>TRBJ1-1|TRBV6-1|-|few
CASSAIRSMNTEAFF
TGTGCCAGCAGTGCAATCAGATCTATGAACACTGAAGCTTTCTTT
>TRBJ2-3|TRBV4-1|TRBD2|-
CASSQGYSGASTDTQYF
TGCGCCAGCAGCCAGGGTTATAGCGGGGCCAGCACAGATACGCAGTATTTT
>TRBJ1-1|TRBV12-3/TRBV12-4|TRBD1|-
CASRTGGIGNTEAFF
TGTGCCAGCAGGACAGGGGGCATAGGGAACACTGAAGCTTTCTTT
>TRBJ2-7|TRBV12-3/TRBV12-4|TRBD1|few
CASRTMTGTEQYF
TGTGCCAGCAGAACCATGACAGGGACCGAGCAGTACTTC
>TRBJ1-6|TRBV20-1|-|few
CSARIRLSDNNNSPLHF
TGCAGTGCTAGAATTCGGTTAAGCGATAATAATAATTCACCCCTCCACTTT
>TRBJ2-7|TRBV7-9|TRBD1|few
CASSATGQGARPYEQYF
TGTGCCAGCAGCGCAACGGGACAGGGGGCGCGACCCTACGAGCAGTACTTC
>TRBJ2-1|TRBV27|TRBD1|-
CASSHLYGDRSPYNEQFF
TGTGCCAGCAGTCATTTGTATGGGGACAGGAGTCCCTACAATGAGCAGTTCTTC
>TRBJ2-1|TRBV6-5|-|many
CASSYGPNNEQFF
TGTGCCAGCAGTTACGGTCCAAACAATGAGCAGTTCTTC
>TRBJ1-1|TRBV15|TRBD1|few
CATSGRQGNTEAFF
TGTGCCACCAGCGGGAGACAGGGGAACACTGAAGCTTTCTTT
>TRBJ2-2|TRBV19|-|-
CASSPLTGWDTGELFF
TGTGCCAGTAGTCCTCTCACAGGGTGGGACACCGGGGAGCTGTTTTTT
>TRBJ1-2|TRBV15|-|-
CATSRDPTGGGYTF
TGTGCCACCAGCAGAGATCCTACAGGTGGTGGCTACACCTTC
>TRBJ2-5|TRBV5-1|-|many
CASSLVGETQYF
TGTGCCAGCAGCTTGGTAGGAGAGACCCAGTACTTC
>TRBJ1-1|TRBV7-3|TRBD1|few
CASSPDRDREAFF
TGTGCCAGCAGCCCGGACAGGGACCGTGAAGCTTTCTTT
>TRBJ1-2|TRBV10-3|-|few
CAISGVTDGYTF
TGTGCCATCAGTGGCGTTACGGATGGCTACACCTTC